This entry lists 11 T cell receptor beta chains sequenced from one sample in a study of blood T cell repertoires in COVID-19. Only in-frame clones appear in the TCRdb table, and some are missing; sequencing was by immunoSEQ multiplex PCR. The profile covers 35,000 to 50,000 clones, with around 84% appearing a single time and about 13% taken by the ten largest. Material for sequencing was peripheral blood. These receptors all come from a woman in her sixties or seventies in a cohort sampled during active COVID-19.

CDR3 residues: CASSPRLASEQYF. For the CDR3, the DNA is TGTGCCAGCAGTCCCCGACTAGCTAGCGAGCAGTACTTC. V usage is TRBV27 and J usage is TRBJ2-7, with TRBD2 matching over 7 bases. Germline V gene data show CDR1 as MNHEY and CDR2 as SMNVEV (reference sequence). The V gene end was trimmed by 5 bases and the J gene end by 6 bases; junction bases not matched to a gene: 7. There are 13 residues in the CDR3.

The table lists this clone with a count of one. J is TRBJ2-7 and V is TRBV7-9, with 8 bases aligning to TRBD1. Germline values: CDR1 SEHNR, CDR2 FQNEAQ (reference sequence). J was trimmed by 4 bases and V by 4 bases; bases with no gene match: 15. The CDR3 has 17 amino acids. CDR3 in amino acids: CASSSDLAGTGLYEQYF. The CDR3 DNA is TGTGCCAGCAGCTCGGATCTAGCCGGGACAGGCCTATACGAGCAGTACTTC. Filled out from reference TRBV7-9 and TRBJ2-7, the complete variable domain reads DTGVSQNPRHKITKRGQNVTFRCDPISEHNRLYWYRQTLGQGPEFLTYFQNEAQLEKSRLLSDRFSAERPKGSFSTLEIQRTEQGDSAMYLCASSSDLAGTGLYEQYFGPGTRLTVT.

The V and J genes are TRBV7-2 and TRBJ1-3; the match to TRBD1 covers 8 bases. Germline V gene data show CDR1 as SGHTA and CDR2 as FQGNSA. This CDR3 spans 16 amino acids. The V segment lost 0 bases and the J segment 2 bases; nucleotides outside the gene matches: 3. This CDR3 reads CASSLAGTGAGNTIYF. The CDR3 DNA sequence: TGTGCCAGCAGCTTAGCGGGGACAGGCGCTGGAAACACCATATATTTT.

The chain links TRBV6-5 to TRBJ2-3, with a possible D match to TRBD1 (5 bases). Trimming shortened V by 6 bases and J by 2 bases, and 9 bases separated the two germline ends. The V gene's germline CDR1 is MNHEY and CDR2 SVGAGI. This CDR3 has 13 residues. The CDR3 DNA reads TGTGCCAGCAGGCCAGGGTACACAGATACGCAGTATTTT. Amino acids: CASRPGYTDTQYF.

The chain recombines TRBV18 with TRBJ1-1; D gene unclear. There are 14 residues in the CDR3. In germline, CDR1 is KGHSH, CDR2 LQKENI. V gave up 2 bases and J gave up 3 bases, with 10 bases separating them. The CDR3 region has the DNA TGTGCCAGCTCACCAGTTGAGGGAGACACTGAAGCTTTCTTT. Translating it yields CASSPVEGDTEAFF.

The sample holds a few counts of this clone. The chain uses TRBV7-3 and TRBJ2-1, with TRBD1 as a possible D gene (6 bases). The germline V gene has CDR1 SGHTA and CDR2 FQGTGA. The CDR3 runs to 15 residues. V was pared by 4 bases and J by 3 bases, with 13 bases between. CDR3 amino acids: CASSYIRTVYNEQFF. The DNA of the CDR3 is TGTGCCAGCAGCTACATAAGGACAGTCTACAATGAGCAGTTCTTC.

The chain has TRBV12-1 and TRBJ2-7; the table's D call TRBD2 went unverified against the DNA. TRBV12-1 is tagged as a pseudogene. The CDR3 extends over 17 amino acids. The CDR3 coding sequence is TGTGCCAGCAGCCCCCTCCTAGCGGGAGGGGAGGGATACGAGCAGTACTTC. This encodes CASSPLLAGGEGYEQYF.

This clone has a single count. The chain uses TRBV27 and TRBJ2-5; 10 nucleotides line up with TRBD2. The V segment lost 5 bases and the J segment 4 bases; nucleotides outside the gene matches: 7. Germline CDR1 MNHEY, CDR2 SMNVEV (reference sequence). This CDR3 spans 15 amino acids. The DNA of the CDR3 is TGTGCCAGCAGTATTAGCGGGAGGAGGGGAGAGACCCAGTACTTC. Translation: CASSISGRRGETQYF.

J is TRBJ2-7 and V is TRBV5-4, with 9 positions matching TRBD2. Germline values: CDR1 SGHNT, CDR2 YYREEE (reference sequence). CDR3 length: 13 residues. V lost 2 bases to trimming and J lost 3 bases; unmatched junction nucleotides: 0. The CDR3 DNA sequence: TGTGCCAGCAGCTTTAGCGGGGGCTACGAGCAGTACTTC. Protein sequence: CASSFSGGYEQYF.

The chain is built from TRBV4-1 and TRBJ2-3; a possible D gene is TRBD2 (6 bases). Germline lookup yields CDR1 MGHRA and CDR2 YSYEKL. The germline V and J ends were trimmed by 0 bases and 4 bases, with 14 bases remaining between them. CDR3 length: 16 amino acids. CDR3 region: CASSQETSRRADTQYF. Here the CDR3 DNA reads TGCGCCAGCAGCCAAGAAACCTCGAGGAGGGCAGATACGCAGTATTTT.

This chain links TRBV11-2 with TRBJ1-1; 12 bases map to TRBD1. CDR3 length: 15 amino acids. V was pared by 6 bases and J by 9 bases, with 11 bases of the junction left unmatched. The V gene's germline CDR1 is SGHAT and CDR2 FQNNGV. CDR3 DNA: TGTGCCAGCAGGACGGGGGGACAGGGGGCGTCGAAAGCTTTCTTT. This encodes CASRTGGQGASKAFF. Full variable domain (outside the CDR3, taken from reference TRBV11-2 and TRBJ1-1): EAGVAQSPRYKIIEKRQSVAFWCNPISGHATLYWYQQILGQGPKLLIQFQNNGVVDDSQLPKDRFSAERLKGVDSTLKIQPAKLEDSAVYLCASRTGGQGASKAFFGQGTRLTVV.